These T cell receptor beta chains were read from a single sample in a study of T-cell reconstitution after alpha-beta-depleted transplantation in children. TCRdb reprocessed the PCR reads via MiXCR and lists one record per CDR3 protein. The table records some 300,000 distinct CDR3 sequences, 10% of them present only once. Here the sequenced sample was PBMCs from the stem cell graft donor, taken from the stem cell graft. The receptors originated from a human donor who donated a stem cell graft to a child with acute lymphoblastic leukemia. The CDR3 runs from the conserved cysteine through the conserved F or W. Each record gives: J gene, clone size, V gene, D gene, CDR3 protein, CDR3 DNA. D genes are given only for firm matches. Size is stated for part of the rows, as once, few or many counts, or as a class when the clone is expanded.

J gene: TRBJ2-2; clone size: many; V gene: TRBV5-1; D gene: NA; CDR3 protein: CASSLGRSNTGELFF; CDR3 DNA: TGCGCCAGCAGCTTGGGACGATCGAACACCGGGGAGCTGTTTTTT
J gene: TRBJ1-5; clone size: NA; V gene: TRBV28; D gene: NA; CDR3 protein: CASSGDFEGYQPQHF; CDR3 DNA: TGTGCCAGCAGTGGGGACTTTGAGGGATATCAGCCCCAGCATTTT
J gene: TRBJ2-4; clone size: few; V gene: TRBV6-5; D gene: TRBD1; CDR3 protein: CASSYAPGGAKNIQYF; CDR3 DNA: TGTGCCAGCAGTTACGCCCCAGGGGGAGCCAAAAACATTCAGTACTTC
J gene: TRBJ1-6; clone size: NA; V gene: TRBV12-3/TRBV12-4; D gene: TRBD1; CDR3 protein: CASSFGTANSPLHF; CDR3 DNA: TGTGCCAGCAGTTTTGGGACAGCTAATTCACCCCTCCACTTT
J gene: TRBJ1-5; clone size: NA; V gene: TRBV12-3/TRBV12-4; D gene: TRBD1; CDR3 protein: CASSLDRVSSQPQHF; CDR3 DNA: TGTGCCAGCAGCTTAGACAGGGTCAGCAGTCAGCCCCAGCATTTT
J gene: TRBJ1-5; clone size: once; V gene: TRBV4-2; D gene: TRBD1; CDR3 protein: CASSHGTGDQPQHF; CDR3 DNA: TGTGCCAGCAGCCACGGGACAGGGGATCAGCCCCAGCATTTT
J gene: TRBJ2-1; clone size: NA; V gene: TRBV12-3/TRBV12-4; D gene: NA; CDR3 protein: CASSLEGSPYNEQFF; CDR3 DNA: TGTGCCAGCAGTTTGGAGGGGAGCCCGTACAATGAGCAGTTCTTC
J gene: TRBJ2-7; clone size: NA; V gene: TRBV2; D gene: NA; CDR3 protein: CASTWGMGYEQYF; CDR3 DNA: TGTGCCAGCACCTGGGGCATGGGCTACGAGCAGTACTTC
J gene: TRBJ2-1; clone size: NA; V gene: TRBV29-1; D gene: TRBD2; CDR3 protein: CSAEEPYGRREESFYNEQFF; CDR3 DNA: TGCAGCGCTGAAGAGCCCTATGGGAGGCGGGAGGAATCGTTTTACAATGAGCAGTTCTTC
J gene: TRBJ2-2; clone size: NA; V gene: TRBV29-1; D gene: NA; CDR3 protein: CSVGGETNTGELFF; CDR3 DNA: TGCAGCGTTGGCGGTGAAACGAACACCGGGGAGCTGTTTTTT
J gene: TRBJ2-7; clone size: few; V gene: TRBV11-1; D gene: NA; CDR3 protein: CASSLWGRTYEQYF; CDR3 DNA: TGTGCCAGCAGCTTATGGGGTAGGACCTACGAGCAGTACTTC
J gene: TRBJ2-1; clone size: few; V gene: TRBV4-2; D gene: TRBD2; CDR3 protein: CASSPGAGGGVNEQFF; CDR3 DNA: TGTGCCAGCAGCCCCGGGGCGGGAGGAGGGGTCAATGAGCAGTTCTTC
J gene: TRBJ2-7; clone size: many; V gene: TRBV7-8; D gene: TRBD2; CDR3 protein: CASSLAGGTSSYEQYF; CDR3 DNA: TGTGCCAGCAGCCTAGCGGGTGGCACCAGTTCCTACGAGCAGTACTTC
J gene: TRBJ2-1; clone size: NA; V gene: TRBV4-1; D gene: NA; CDR3 protein: CASSHATGPSYNEQFF; CDR3 DNA: TGCGCCAGCAGCCACGCGACGGGGCCTTCCTACAATGAGCAGTTCTTC
J gene: TRBJ2-1; clone size: few; V gene: TRBV7-9; D gene: NA; CDR3 protein: CASSSPGVLSYNEQFF; CDR3 DNA: TGTGCCAGCAGCTCACCGGGAGTTCTTTCCTACAATGAGCAGTTCTTC
J gene: TRBJ2-5; clone size: many; V gene: TRBV6-1; D gene: TRBD2; CDR3 protein: CASRDTVVQREGEETQYF; CDR3 DNA: TGTGCCAGCAGGGATACAGTCGTCCAGCGGGAAGGGGAAGAGACCCAGTACTTC
J gene: TRBJ2-6; clone size: NA; V gene: TRBV12-3/TRBV12-4; D gene: NA; CDR3 protein: CASSRTGMGANVLTF; CDR3 DNA: TGTGCCAGCAGTAGAACAGGGATGGGGGCCAACGTCCTGACTTTC
J gene: TRBJ2-7; clone size: NA; V gene: TRBV7-7; D gene: TRBD1; CDR3 protein: CASSLGPGQAYEQYF; CDR3 DNA: TGTGCTAGCAGCTTGGGGCCGGGACAGGCCTACGAGCAGTACTTC
J gene: TRBJ1-5; clone size: few; V gene: TRBV12-3/TRBV12-4; D gene: NA; CDR3 protein: CASSKTGSNQPQHF; CDR3 DNA: TGTGCCAGCAGTAAGACAGGTAGCAATCAGCCCCAGCATTTT
J gene: TRBJ2-5; clone size: NA; V gene: TRBV20-1; D gene: NA; CDR3 protein: CSAAFNAETQYF; CDR3 DNA: TGCAGTGCCGCCTTCAATGCGGAGACCCAGTACTTC
J gene: TRBJ1-2; clone size: NA; V gene: TRBV5-8; D gene: TRBD1; CDR3 protein: CASSGPGTGGYGYTF; CDR3 DNA: TGTGCCAGCAGCGGTCCCGGGACAGGGGGCTATGGCTACACCTTC
J gene: TRBJ2-1; clone size: few; V gene: TRBV12-3/TRBV12-4; D gene: TRBD2; CDR3 protein: CASSFAGGPNLNEQFF; CDR3 DNA: TGTGCCAGCAGTTTCGCGGGAGGGCCTAATCTCAATGAGCAGTTCTTC
J gene: TRBJ2-7; clone size: NA; V gene: TRBV6-2/TRBV6-3; D gene: TRBD2; CDR3 protein: CASSLTSGTHEQYF; CDR3 DNA: TGTGCCAGCAGTCTCACTAGCGGGACCCACGAGCAGTACTTC
J gene: TRBJ1-2; clone size: NA; V gene: TRBV13; D gene: TRBD1; CDR3 protein: CASSVVGTGVSGYTF; CDR3 DNA: TGTGCCAGCAGCGTCGTCGGGACAGGGGTTTCGGGCTACACCTTC
J gene: TRBJ2-7; clone size: NA; V gene: TRBV29-1; D gene: NA; CDR3 protein: CSVGGGASVEQYF; CDR3 DNA: TGCAGCGTTGGGGGTGGGGCGTCGGTCGAGCAGTACTTC
J gene: TRBJ1-5; clone size: NA; V gene: TRBV6-2/TRBV6-3; D gene: NA; CDR3 protein: CASSYAGRDQPQHF; CDR3 DNA: TGTGCCAGCAGTTACGCAGGGAGGGATCAGCCCCAGCATTTT
J gene: TRBJ2-3; clone size: few; V gene: TRBV20-1; D gene: NA; CDR3 protein: CSARSRGQTNTDTQYF; CDR3 DNA: TGCAGTGCTAGATCCAGGGGCCAGACCAACACAGATACGCAGTATTTT
J gene: TRBJ2-1; clone size: NA; V gene: TRBV6-2/TRBV6-3; D gene: TRBD1; CDR3 protein: CASSTGVPYNEQFF; CDR3 DNA: TGTGCCAGCAGTACAGGGGTTCCCTACAATGAGCAGTTCTTC
J gene: TRBJ2-7; clone size: many; V gene: TRBV4-1; D gene: NA; CDR3 protein: CASSSLVGVSSYEQYF; CDR3 DNA: TGCGCCAGCAGCTCGCTTGTGGGGGTTTCTTCCTACGAGCAGTACTTC
J gene: TRBJ2-3; clone size: few; V gene: TRBV20-1; D gene: NA; CDR3 protein: CSAPPSGGDTQYF; CDR3 DNA: TGCAGTGCACCTCCTTCTGGGGGGGATACGCAGTATTTT
J gene: TRBJ1-5; clone size: many; V gene: TRBV5-1; D gene: TRBD1; CDR3 protein: CASSRTGGSNQPQHF; CDR3 DNA: TGCGCCAGCAGTCGGACAGGGGGTAGCAATCAGCCCCAGCATTTT
J gene: TRBJ2-5; clone size: NA; V gene: TRBV7-9; D gene: TRBD2; CDR3 protein: CASSLRSGSTRETQYF; CDR3 DNA: TGTGCCAGCAGCTTACGGAGCGGGAGTACAAGGGAGACCCAGTACTTC
J gene: TRBJ2-2; clone size: many; V gene: TRBV20-1; D gene: NA; CDR3 protein: CSASEAGELFF; CDR3 DNA: TGCAGTGCTAGTGAGGCCGGGGAGCTGTTTTTT
J gene: TRBJ1-1; clone size: many; V gene: TRBV7-9; D gene: NA; CDR3 protein: CASSRRTDQAFF; CDR3 DNA: TGTGCCAGCAGCCGACGGACAGACCAAGCTTTCTTT
J gene: TRBJ2-5; clone size: few; V gene: TRBV20-1; D gene: TRBD2; CDR3 protein: CSARGLAGRETQYF; CDR3 DNA: TGCAGTGCTAGAGGCCTAGCGGGGCGGGAGACCCAGTACTTC
J gene: TRBJ1-6; clone size: NA; V gene: TRBV9; D gene: NA; CDR3 protein: CASSVAGSSSYNSPLHF; CDR3 DNA: TGTGCCAGCAGCGTAGCAGGGAGCAGCTCCTATAATTCACCCCTCCACTTT
J gene: TRBJ2-2; clone size: NA; V gene: TRBV20-1; D gene: NA; CDR3 protein: CSARDPGRDYPGELFF; CDR3 DNA: TGCAGTGCTAGAGATCCCGGGCGGGATTATCCCGGGGAGCTGTTTTTT
J gene: TRBJ2-5; clone size: few; V gene: TRBV9; D gene: TRBD2; CDR3 protein: CASSPGGALGETQYF; CDR3 DNA: TGTGCCAGCAGCCCGGGGGGAGCCCTAGGAGAGACCCAGTACTTC
J gene: TRBJ2-7; clone size: NA; V gene: TRBV4-1; D gene: NA; CDR3 protein: CASSQEPVWEQYF; CDR3 DNA: TGCGCCAGCAGCCAAGAACCCGTTTGGGAGCAGTACTTC
J gene: TRBJ2-7; clone size: NA; V gene: TRBV18; D gene: NA; CDR3 protein: CASSPSVFTYEQYF; CDR3 DNA: TGTGCCAGCTCACCAAGCGTCTTCACCTACGAGCAGTACTTC
J gene: TRBJ1-5; clone size: few; V gene: TRBV6-5; D gene: NA; CDR3 protein: CASSSSGTQPQHF; CDR3 DNA: NA
J gene: TRBJ1-1; clone size: NA; V gene: TRBV5-1; D gene: NA; CDR3 protein: CASSSRGIDGGTEAFF; CDR3 DNA: TGCGCCAGCAGCTCGAGGGGCATCGACGGGGGCACTGAAGCTTTCTTT
J gene: TRBJ2-3; clone size: NA; V gene: TRBV4-3; D gene: TRBD2; CDR3 protein: CASSQLTSGTDTQYF; CDR3 DNA: TGCGCCAGCAGCCAACTGACTAGCGGGACAGATACGCAGTATTTT
J gene: TRBJ2-3; clone size: NA; V gene: TRBV6-1; D gene: TRBD1; CDR3 protein: CASSLGTGASTDTQYF; CDR3 DNA: TGTGCCAGCAGTCTGGGGACAGGGGCGAGCACAGATACGCAGTATTTT
J gene: TRBJ1-5; clone size: many; V gene: TRBV4-1; D gene: NA; CDR3 protein: CASSQGEGNLPQHF; CDR3 DNA: TGCGCCAGCAGCCAAGGAGAAGGGAACCTACCCCAGCATTTT
J gene: TRBJ1-2; clone size: NA; V gene: TRBV5-1; D gene: TRBD1; CDR3 protein: CASSWGQGYGYTF; CDR3 DNA: TGCGCCAGCAGCTGGGGACAGGGCTATGGCTACACCTTC
J gene: TRBJ2-7; clone size: NA; V gene: TRBV28; D gene: NA; CDR3 protein: CASSRDRPLYEQYF; CDR3 DNA: TGTGCCAGCAGTCGAGACAGACCCCTCTACGAGCAGTACTTC
J gene: TRBJ1-3; clone size: many; V gene: TRBV30; D gene: NA; CDR3 protein: CAWSVPGNTIYF; CDR3 DNA: TGTGCCTGGAGTGTTCCCGGAAACACCATATATTTT
J gene: TRBJ2-1; clone size: NA; V gene: TRBV3-1; D gene: NA; CDR3 protein: CASSLGVLVKPNEQFF; CDR3 DNA: TGTGCCAGCAGCCTAGGGGTCCTAGTGAAACCTAATGAGCAGTTCTTC
J gene: TRBJ2-5; clone size: few; V gene: TRBV29-1; D gene: NA; CDR3 protein: CSVGVGRGQLKCDF; CDR3 DNA: TGCAGCGTTGGGGTCGGGAGGGGGCAGCTTAAGTGCGACTTC
J gene: TRBJ1-5; clone size: few; V gene: TRBV7-2; D gene: NA; CDR3 protein: CASSHDRNQPQHF; CDR3 DNA: TGTGCCAGCAGTCATGACAGAAATCAGCCCCAGCATTTT
J gene: TRBJ2-3; clone size: NA; V gene: TRBV7-6; D gene: TRBD2; CDR3 protein: CASSLVVGGSGTRTDTQYF; CDR3 DNA: TGTGCCAGCAGCTTAGTTGTAGGGGGTAGCGGGACCCGCACAGATACGCAGTATTTT
J gene: TRBJ1-1; clone size: few; V gene: TRBV2; D gene: NA; CDR3 protein: CASYRVNTEAFF; CDR3 DNA: TGTGCCAGTTACAGGGTTAACACTGAAGCTTTCTTT
J gene: TRBJ2-1; clone size: few; V gene: TRBV20-1; D gene: NA; CDR3 protein: CSARDFGSYNEQFF; CDR3 DNA: TGCAGTGCTAGAGACTTCGGCTCCTACAATGAGCAGTTCTTC
J gene: TRBJ1-2; clone size: once; V gene: TRBV5-1; D gene: NA; CDR3 protein: CASSPGLKSSNYGYTF; CDR3 DNA: TGCGCCAGCAGCCCGGGATTGAAGAGTTCTAACTATGGCTACACCTTC
J gene: TRBJ1-1; clone size: few; V gene: TRBV7-9; D gene: TRBD1; CDR3 protein: CASSLVTGDTEAFF; CDR3 DNA: TGTGCCAGCAGCTTAGTAACAGGGGACACTGAAGCTTTCTTT
J gene: TRBJ1-5; clone size: few; V gene: TRBV7-9; D gene: NA; CDR3 protein: CASSAGQSNQPQHF; CDR3 DNA: TGTGCCAGCAGCGCTGGACAGAGCAATCAGCCCCAGCATTTT
J gene: TRBJ2-1; clone size: NA; V gene: TRBV7-9; D gene: NA; CDR3 protein: CASSLGGREYYNEQFF; CDR3 DNA: TGTGCCAGCAGCTTAGGGGGGCGGGAGTACTACAATGAGCAGTTCTTC
J gene: TRBJ2-7; clone size: many; V gene: TRBV29-1; D gene: TRBD2; CDR3 protein: CSVGTSGRIEQYF; CDR3 DNA: TGCAGCGTTGGGACTAGCGGGAGGATCGAGCAGTACTTC
J gene: TRBJ2-7; clone size: NA; V gene: TRBV28; D gene: NA; CDR3 protein: CASSPRGWRNEQYF; CDR3 DNA: TGTGCCAGCAGTCCCAGGGGCTGGAGGAACGAGCAGTACTTC